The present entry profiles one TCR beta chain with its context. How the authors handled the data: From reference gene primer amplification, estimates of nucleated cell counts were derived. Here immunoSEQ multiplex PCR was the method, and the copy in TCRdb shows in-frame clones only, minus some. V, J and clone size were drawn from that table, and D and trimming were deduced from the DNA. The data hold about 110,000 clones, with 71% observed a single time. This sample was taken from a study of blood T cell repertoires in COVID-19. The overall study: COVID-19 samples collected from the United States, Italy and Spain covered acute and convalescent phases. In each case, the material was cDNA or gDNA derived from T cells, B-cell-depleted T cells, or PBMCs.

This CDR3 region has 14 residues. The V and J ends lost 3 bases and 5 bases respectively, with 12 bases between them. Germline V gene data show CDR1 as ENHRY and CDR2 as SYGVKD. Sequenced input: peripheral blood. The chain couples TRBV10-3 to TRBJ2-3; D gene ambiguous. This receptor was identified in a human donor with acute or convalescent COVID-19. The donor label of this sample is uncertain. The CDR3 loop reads CAISDRLERDTQYF. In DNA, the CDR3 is TGTGCCATCAGTGACCGTCTGGAGCGAGATACGCAGTATTTT.